The sequence of this TCR beta chain was determined in a study of blood T cell repertoires in COVID-19. Germline CDR1 and CDR2: MDHEN and SYDVKM. V was clipped by 6 bases and J by 8 bases, with 16 bases between them. The length of the CDR3 is 14 residues. TCRdb keeps only in-frame clones here, not all; method: immunoSEQ multiplex PCR. This repertoire shows 200,000 to 250,000 clones, 80% to 90% found once; its top ten account for approximately 3.4%. This TCR was sampled from a woman under 30 in a cohort exposed to, infected with or recovered from COVID-19 (not recorded which). The J gene is TRBJ1-4, the V gene TRBV28; maybe TRBD1 (5 bases). Sequencing was done on a sample of PBMCs or T cells enriched from blood (not recorded which). CDR3 loop: CASSPRQIGEKLFF. The CDR3 nucleotides are TGTGCCAGCAGCCCTAGACAGATTGGGGAAAAACTGTTTTTT.